One T cell receptor beta chain is described in this entry. This record comes from a study of blood T cell repertoires in COVID-19. For the study at large: Acute-phase and convalescent COVID-19 samples originated in the United States, Italy and Spain.

The method was immunoSEQ multiplex PCR; TCRdb's version includes in-frame clones alone and lacks a portion of them. Of tens of thousands of clones in the sample, over 75% were seen once. Looked up from germline, CDR1 is KGHDR and CDR2 is SFDVKD. V was pared by 1 base and J by 6 bases, with 8 bases between. This CDR3 contains 13 residues. This receptor was taken from a man aged 50 to 60 with acute or convalescent COVID-19. Sequencing input: peripheral blood. The rearrangement uses TRBV24-1 and TRBJ1-2; the D gene is possibly TRBD1 (6 bases). The CDR3 here is CATSDFSGDGYTF. CDR3 coding DNA: TGTGCCACCAGTGATTTCTCAGGGGATGGCTACACCTTC.